Included here is one T cell receptor beta chain sequence, with context. Looked up from germline, CDR1 is KGHSH and CDR2 is LQKENI. The CDR3 sequence is 14 residues long. J lost 10 bases, V lost 2 bases, and 8 bases had no gene match. The data stem from a study of blood T cell repertoires in COVID-19. Overall study context: There were acute and convalescent COVID-19 samples, and they came from the United States, Italy and Spain. T cells, B-cell-depleted T cells, or PBMCs provided the cDNA or gDNA that served as material.

As originally analysed: Amplification from reference gene primers served as the basis for estimated nucleated cell counts. Repertoires were generated with immunoSEQ multiplex PCR, while TCRdb's copy carries only in-frame clones and drops some. V, J and clone size are taken as reported in that table, and D and trimming were inferred from the DNA itself. The sample yields 90,000 or so clones, roughly nine tenths seen once. The chain carries TRBV18 and TRBJ1-5, with 7 positions matching TRBD1. Sample: peripheral blood. The source is a human donor with active COVID-19. The donor label of this sample is uncertain. DNA of the CDR3: TGTGCCAGCTCACCAGCCCGGACAGGCCATCCCCAGCATTTT. Protein: CASSPARTGHPQHF.